Listed here are 29 T cell receptor beta chains from one sample, sequenced in a study of vaccination and CD4 T cells after COVID-19. Treatment specified: roughly 10-day PBMC culture with coronavirus spike peptide pools or control peptides (ViraFEST assay). Which antigens these TCRs recognize remains unknown. With the Oncomine TCR Beta short-read assay, DNA from cultured CD4+ T cells was sequenced. TCRdb re-called the PCR reads through MiXCR, storing one row per CDR3 protein. Of about 14,000 distinct CDR3 sequences detected, around 50% appear once; the ten largest clones hold more than 9%. The sequenced sample was CD4+ T cells from blood, cultured in vitro, obtained before SARS-CoV-2 vaccination. Receptor source: a human donor who had recovered from COVID-19.

V gene TRBV19 combines with J gene TRBJ2-1; D not certain. Trimming took off 7 bases at V and 0 bases at J, with 13 bases between the two ends. CDR1 and CDR2 from the germline V gene are LNHDA and SQIVND (reference sequence). The CDR3 loop spans 15 amino acids. CDR3 protein: CASTLDRSSYNEQFF. CDR3 in DNA: TGTGCCAGTACCCTAGACCGCAGCTCCTACAATGAGCAGTTCTTC.

The chain has TRBV7-2 and TRBJ2-7, with 10 bases identical to TRBD2. Germline V gene lookup returns CDR1 SGHTA and CDR2 FQGNSA. CDR3 length: 14 amino acids. With V trimmed by 6 bases and J by 4 bases, 6 bases remained unmatched. The CDR3 sequence: CASSRTSGPYEQYF. As DNA, the CDR3 is TGTGCCAGCAGTCGGACTAGCGGTCCATACGAGCAGTACTTC.

This clonotype was seen more than once but under ten times. The V call is TRBV6-1, the J call TRBJ2-3; 7 bases fit TRBD2. Germline V lookup: CDR1 MNHNS, CDR2 SASEGT. The CDR3 contains 14 residues. Germline trimming cut 10 bases from V and 2 bases from J; bases unmatched to any gene: 9. The CDR3: CATTRGGDTDTQYF. CDR3 bases: TGTGCCACCACCCGTGGGGGGGACACAGATACGCAGTATTTT.

This sequence joins TRBV20-1 and TRBJ2-4, with 9 bases matching TRBD2. The CDR3 sequence is 18 residues long. CDR1 and CDR2 from the germline V gene are DFQATT and SNEGSKA (reference sequence). With V trimmed by 2 bases and J by 0 bases, 11 bases remained unmatched. The CDR3 loop is CSARRGTSPLGAKNIQYF. In nucleotides, the CDR3 is TGCAGTGCTAGACGCGGGACTAGCCCCCTTGGAGCCAAAAACATTCAGTACTTC.

This clonotype was picked up a small number of times. This chain links TRBV6-1 with TRBJ1-6, with 7 bases matching TRBD1. CDR3 length: 14 residues. The V and J ends lost 6 bases and 15 bases, in that order; junction bases with no gene match: 14. Per germline, CDR1 MNHNS and CDR2 SASEGT. The CDR3 coding sequence is TGTGCCAGCAGCCGACAGGGAGGACTACCGGACCTCCACTTT. It translates to CASSRQGGLPDLHF.

Of note for this clonotype: A junction end diverges from the germline sequence, so it may reflect a read error. This chain uses TRBV4-3 with TRBJ1-3; D remains ambiguous. The CDR3 contains 14 residues. Germline CDR1 reads LGHNA; CDR2 reads YSLEER. CDR3 amino acids: CASSHDSSRNTIYF. For the CDR3, the DNA is TGCGCCAGCAGCCATGATAGCTCTCGAAACACCATATATTTT.

This clonotype was recorded only once. This sequence joins TRBV6-2 or TRBV6-3 and TRBJ1-6, with D possibly matching TRBD1 (5 bases). This CDR3 has 16 amino acids. V was cut by 6 bases and J by 9 bases, with 21 bases left in between. Germline assignment: CDR1 MNHEY and CDR2 SVGEGT. The CDR3, as DNA: TGTGCCAGCAGCCTCATCCCCTCAGGGTCGGGTTCACCCCTCCACTTT. This sequence encodes CASSLIPSGSGSPLHF.

This clonotype was detected only a few times. The J gene is TRBJ1-2, the V gene TRBV6-1; 7 positions agree with TRBD1. The germline gives CDR1 MNHNS, CDR2 SASEGT. Trimming took 7 bases from V and 2 from J; bases not matched to a gene: 7. The CDR3 is 14 residues long. In nucleotides, the CDR3 is TGTGCCAGCAAAAAAGGGGACAGCAACTATGGCTACACCTTC. This encodes CASKKGDSNYGYTF.

J is TRBJ2-5 and V is TRBV20-1; unclear D gene. CDR3 length equals 12 residues. Trimming took off 5 bases at V and 2 bases at J, with 9 bases between the two ends. Germline V gives CDR1 DFQATT, CDR2 SNEGSKA (reference sequence). The DNA of the CDR3 is TGCAGTGCTCCGGCCGGGCAAGAGACCCAGTACTTC. Its translation: CSAPAGQETQYF.

This clonotype was observed a handful of times. The chain uses TRBV29-1 and TRBJ1-1; D remains unclear. The CDR3 spans 13 residues. Germline V gene lookup returns CDR1 SQVTM and CDR2 ANQGSEA. V shed 7 bases and J shed 4 bases, with 16 bases lying between them. The CDR3 spells CSAKWGAGTEAFF. In DNA form, the CDR3 reads TGCAGCGCTAAATGGGGTGCTGGCACTGAAGCTTTCTTT.

This clonotype appeared a few times. This chain connects TRBV6-1 to TRBJ2-5; perhaps TRBD1 as D (6 bases). The V end was cut by 6 bases, the J end by 3 bases, with 14 bases between. This CDR3 region has 14 residues. Germline loops: CDR1 MNHNS, CDR2 SASEGT. CDR3 residues: CASRSDEGEETQYF. The CDR3 DNA follows: TGTGCCAGCAGATCGGACGAGGGGGAAGAGACCCAGTACTTC.

This sequence joins TRBV4-2 and TRBJ1-6, with D perhaps TRBD1 (6 bases). Germline V gene sequence: CDR1 LGHNA, CDR2 YNFKEQ. The CDR3 totals 15 residues. V was shortened by 0 bases and J by 5 bases, with 8 bases between the two germline ends. The CDR3 sequence is CASSQEQGNNSPLHF. The CDR3 region has the DNA TGTGCCAGCAGCCAAGAGCAGGGGAATAATTCACCCCTCCACTTT.

The CDR3 spells CASRYTGDFFSEQYF. As DNA, the CDR3 is TGTGCCAGCAGATATACAGGCGATTTCTTTTCGGAGCAGTACTTC. The chain uses TRBV7-9 and TRBJ2-7; D possibly corresponds to TRBD1 (5 bases). Germline-derived CDR1 and CDR2 are SEHNR and FQNEAQ (reference sequence). This CDR3 contains 15 residues. V dropped 6 bases and J dropped 7 bases, with 22 bases sitting between them.

The rearrangement links TRBV28 to TRBJ2-7; perhaps TRBD1 as D (6 bases). Germline V gene lookup returns CDR1 MDHEN and CDR2 SYDVKM. V was pared by 4 bases and J by 0 bases, with 10 bases between. The CDR3 contains 14 residues. Written as DNA, the CDR3 is TGTGCCAGCAGTTCGAGACAGGTCTCCTACGAGCAGTACTTC. Encoded protein: CASSSRQVSYEQYF.

The J gene is TRBJ1-4, the V gene TRBV19; D remains unclear. The CDR3 is 15 amino acids. V was cut by 1 base and J by 0 bases, with 6 bases left in between. The V gene's germline CDR1 is LNHDA and CDR2 SQIVND (reference sequence). For the CDR3, the DNA is TGTGCCAGTAGTATAGTCCAGCCAACTAATGAAAAACTGTTTTTT. Its translation: CASSIVQPTNEKLFF.

The chain carries TRBV19 and TRBJ2-1, with unresolved D. The CDR3 extends over 14 amino acids. The germline V gene has CDR1 LNHDA and CDR2 SQIVND (reference sequence). The ends were cut back, 2 bases at V and 10 bases at J, with 15 bases in the middle. CDR3 sequence (DNA): TGTGCCAGTAGTATAACTGCGCTCTTCCCCGAGCAGTTCTTC. It is translated as CASSITALFPEQFF.

The chain recombines TRBV6-5 with TRBJ1-5; D uncertain. The V gene lost 4 bases and the J gene lost 0 bases, with 10 bases spanning the gap. This CDR3 has 15 residues. CDR1 MNHEY and CDR2 SVGAGI come from the germline V gene. The CDR3 DNA sequence: TGTGCCAGCAGTTCCCTAGGAGGTAGCAATCAGCCCCAGCATTTT. This translates into CASSSLGGSNQPQHF.

The chain employs TRBV5-4 and TRBJ2-4; 7 nucleotides line up with TRBD2. The CDR3 contains 12 residues. V shed 4 bases and J 10 bases; nucleotides not matched to a gene: 5. Germline values: CDR1 SGHNT, CDR2 YYREEE (reference sequence). CDR3 sequence reads: CASSTGGGIQYF. The CDR3 DNA is TGTGCCAGCAGCACTGGGGGGGGGATTCAGTACTTC.

The V gene is TRBV20-1, the J gene TRBJ2-7; D ambiguous. Deletions cut 5 bases from V and 6 bases from J, with 17 bases between. Germline assignment: CDR1 DFQATT and CDR2 SNEGSKA (reference sequence). The CDR3 totals 13 residues. The CDR3 reads CSAGRLELFEQYF. For the CDR3, the DNA is TGCAGTGCTGGCCGTTTGGAACTGTTCGAGCAGTACTTC.

Comment on this clonotype: A junction end diverges from the germline sequence, so it may reflect a read error. This chain uses TRBV7-2 with TRBJ2-2; D not resolved. CDR1 and CDR2 from the germline V gene are SGHTA and FQGNSA. The CDR3 length is 11 residues. The CDR3 sequence is CAGSLRRELFF. CDR3 nucleotides: TGTGCCGGCAGCTTAAGGAGGGAGCTGTTTTTT. Full variable domain (outside the CDR3, taken from reference TRBV7-2 and TRBJ2-2): GAGVSQSPSNKVTEKGKDVELRCDPISGHTALYWYRQSLGQGLEFLIYFQGNSAPDKSGLPSDRFSAERTGGSVSTLTIQRTQQEDSAVYLCAGSLRRELFFGEGSRLTVL.

The rearrangement links TRBV28 to TRBJ2-2; D possibly corresponds to TRBD1 (5 bases). The V end was cut by 3 bases, the J end by 4 bases, with 15 bases between. CDR1 is MDHEN, CDR2 SYDVKM, per germline. This CDR3 has 16 residues. Here the CDR3 reads CASSLADMLLTGELFF. As DNA, the CDR3 is TGTGCCAGCAGTTTGGCGGACATGCTCCTCACCGGGGAGCTGTTTTTT. The full variable domain, rest sourced from reference TRBV28 and TRBJ2-2, is DVKVTQSSRYLVKRTGEKVFLECVQDMDHENMFWYRQDPGLGLRLIYFSYDVKMKEKGDIPEGYSVSREKKERFSLILESASTNQTSMYLCASSLADMLLTGELFFGEGSRLTVL.

The J gene is TRBJ1-2, the V gene TRBV2; 7 bases map to TRBD1. CDR3 length equals 14 residues. With V trimmed by 8 bases and J by 9 bases, 15 bases remained unmatched. Germline assignment: CDR1 SNHLY and CDR2 FYNNEI. In nucleotides, the CDR3 is TGTGCCAGCCGCGGCGGTCTACGGGACAGAAGCTACACCTTC. Amino acid sequence: CASRGGLRDRSYTF. The complete variable domain, with remaining parts taken from reference TRBV2 and TRBJ1-2, reads EPEVTQTPSHQVTQMGQEVILRCVPISNHLYFYWYRQILGQKVEFLVSFYNNEISEKSEIFDDQFSVERPDGSNFTLKIRSTKLEDSAMYFCASRGGLRDRSYTFGSGTRLTVV.

The rearrangement links TRBV7-9 to TRBJ1-2, with 9 bases fitting TRBD1. Germline-derived CDR1 and CDR2 are SEHNR and FQNEAQ (reference sequence). This CDR3 has 13 residues. V dropped 7 bases and J dropped 6; count of bases not matched to a gene: 6. DNA of the CDR3: TGTGCCAGCACGTACGGGACAGGGAATGGCTACACCTTC. Residues: CASTYGTGNGYTF. Using reference TRBV7-9 and TRBJ1-2 for the parts outside the CDR3, the full variable domain is DTGVSQNPRHKITKRGQNVTFRCDPISEHNRLYWYRQTLGQGPEFLTYFQNEAQLEKSRLLSDRFSAERPKGSFSTLEIQRTEQGDSAMYLCASTYGTGNGYTFGSGTRLTVV.

The V gene is TRBV18, the J gene TRBJ1-5; D gene unclear. CDR1 is KGHSH, CDR2 LQKENI, per germline. CDR3 length: 14 residues. The V gene lost 2 bases and the J gene lost 2 bases, with 7 bases spanning the gap. CDR3 nucleotide sequence: TGTGCCAGCTCACCAGGGAGTGGCAATCAGCCCCAGCATTTT. It translates to CASSPGSGNQPQHF.

This clonotype is termed medium-sized (0.01 to 0.1%). The gene calls are TRBV6-5 and TRBJ1-3; 8 bases are shared with TRBD1. This CDR3 comprises 16 residues. Trimming cost V 4 bases and J 0 bases; bases outside gene matches: 5. CDR1 and CDR2 from the germline V gene are MNHEY and SVGAGI. The CDR3 reads CASSSGTGDSGNTIYF. For the CDR3, the DNA is TGTGCCAGCAGTTCCGGGACAGGTGACTCTGGAAACACCATATATTTT.

A few counts support this clonotype. The genes are TRBV6-1 and TRBJ1-5, with D maybe TRBD1 (6 bases). The germline V gene has CDR1 MNHNS and CDR2 SASEGT. The ends were cut back, 6 bases at V and 7 bases at J, with 13 bases in the middle. The CDR3 consists of 13 residues. The DNA for the CDR3 is TGTGCCAGCAGCATCAGGGGCGGGCAGCCCCAGCATTTT. It encodes CASSIRGGQPQHF.

V and J are TRBV20-1 and TRBJ1-2, with D tentatively TRBD1 (5 bases). V was trimmed by 7 bases and J by 8 bases, leaving 23 bases between them. This CDR3 has 14 amino acids. Germline assignment: CDR1 DFQATT and CDR2 SNEGSKA (reference sequence). This chain's CDR3 is CSVPPFSVGRGYTF. The CDR3 DNA reads TGCAGTGTCCCGCCGTTTTCTGTGGGGCGGGGCTACACCTTC.

The chain employs TRBV19 and TRBJ1-5; TRBD1 is a possible D gene (6 bases). Per the germline V gene, CDR1 is LNHDA and CDR2 is SQIVND (reference sequence). CDR3 length: 14 residues. Between the trimmed V and J ends, which lost 6 bases and 2 bases, there was a span of 11 bases. The chain's CDR3 is CASSQQGGNQPQHF. The CDR3 DNA follows: TGTGCCAGTAGCCAACAGGGTGGCAATCAGCCCCAGCATTTT.

This chain joins TRBV2 and TRBJ1-5; D is possibly TRBD1 (6 bases). This CDR3 spans 13 amino acids. Germline V gene data show CDR1 as SNHLY and CDR2 as FYNNEI. V was pared by 3 bases and J by 8 bases, with 11 bases between. In DNA, the CDR3 is TGTGCCAGCAGTGACGGGGGGGCTAAGCCCCAGCATTTT. It codes for CASSDGGAKPQHF.